The next 28 T cell receptor beta chains were all read from a single sample in a study of blood T cell repertoires in COVID-19 (TCRdb year 2020). The library was obtained by the immunoSEQ multiplex PCR assay. TCRdb holds this immuneACCESS table with in-frame rearrangements only. Some clones are missing; in checked studies, unresolved V genes explain under half, and the rest has no known cause. In this sample the table shows 200,000 to 250,000 clones, 70% to 85% of which occur a single time. Around 1.9% of the sample lies in the top ten. The sample consisted of peripheral blood. These receptors all come from an elderly woman with acute or convalescent COVID-19.

This clone was detected once. As DNA, the CDR3 is TGTGCCAGCAGCCGCACCGATTTTTTGACAGCGAACACTGAAGCTTTCTTT. Translating gives CASSRTDFLTANTEAFF. The V call is TRBV11-2, the J call TRBJ1-1; D is perhaps TRBD1 (5 bases). Trimming pared 5 bases from V and 1 base from J, leaving 20 bases between. This CDR3 is 17 amino acids long. CDR1 is SGHAT and CDR2 is FQNNGV in the germline V gene.

This clone was seen more than once but under ten times. The chain links TRBV18 to TRBJ2-1; the match to TRBD2 covers 12 bases. The CDR3 runs 14 residues. The germline V gene has CDR1 KGHSH and CDR2 LQKENI. J gave up 8 bases and V 6 bases, and 5 bases lay outside the gene matches. In DNA form, the CDR3 reads TGTGCCAGCTCCCTAGCGGGAGGGCCTGATGAGCAGTTCTTC. Translating it yields CASSLAGGPDEQFF.

The chain uses TRBV24-1 and TRBJ2-1, with 7 bases identical to TRBD2. Germline V gene data show CDR1 as KGHDR and CDR2 as SFDVKD. This CDR3 contains 13 residues. The ends lost 4 bases at V and 14 bases at J; junction bases unmatched: 10. Here the CDR3 reads CATSEGAGDLEFF. CDR3 coding DNA: TGTGCCACCAGTGAGGGTGCGGGGGACTTGGAGTTCTTC.

The chain uses TRBV6-2 or TRBV6-3 and TRBJ1-2; 8 bases match TRBD1. The junction had 10 bases not matched to a gene; V was cut back by 6 bases and J by 7 bases. The germline gives CDR1 MNHEY, CDR2 SVGEGT. The CDR3 is made up of 14 amino acids. This CDR3 reads CASSKTGERGGYTF. The CDR3 nucleotides are TGTGCCAGCAGCAAGACAGGGGAAAGAGGTGGCTACACCTTC.

V usage is TRBV14 and J usage is TRBJ2-3; weak D call: TRBD2 (5 bases). Germline assignment: CDR1 SGHDN and CDR2 FVKESK. The CDR3 loop spans 16 amino acids. Trimming removed 2 bases at V and 0 bases at J, with 12 bases between. The CDR3 loop is CASSQFRGSSTDTQYF. The CDR3 region has the DNA TGTGCCAGCAGCCAATTCCGGGGATCTAGCACAGATACGCAGTATTTT.

This sequence joins TRBV11-3 and TRBJ2-3, with 8 positions matching TRBD1. V lost 1 base and J lost 5; bases outside the gene matches: 5. Germline-derived CDR1 and CDR2 are SGHNT and YENEEA. This CDR3 comprises 15 residues. CDR3 residues: CASSLGGQGGDTQYF. DNA of the CDR3: TGTGCCAGCAGCTTAGGTGGACAGGGCGGAGATACGCAGTATTTT.

This chain joins TRBV20-1 and TRBJ2-5; TRBD1 might be the D (6 bases). Trimming took 3 bases from V and 1 from J, leaving 15 bases between them. The CDR3 is made up of 15 amino acids. CDR1 DFQATT and CDR2 SNEGSKA come from the germline V gene (reference sequence). CDR3 region: CSASYSLGGQETQYF. CDR3 bases: TGCAGTGCTAGTTATAGCTTAGGGGGCCAAGAGACCCAGTACTTC.

The chain links TRBV7-9 to TRBJ1-4, with D unclear. This CDR3 spans 15 amino acids. CDR1 SEHNR and CDR2 FQNEAQ come from the germline V gene (reference sequence). V was trimmed by 1 base and J by 2 bases, leaving 8 bases between them. The CDR3 sequence is CASSLGPGTNEKLFF. In DNA, the CDR3 is TGTGCCAGCAGCTTAGGCCCGGGGACTAATGAAAAACTGTTTTTT.

This clone was recorded once. V is TRBV5-4 and J is TRBJ2-1, with D possibly being TRBD2 (6 bases). The V end was cut by 5 bases, the J end by 5 bases, with 14 bases between. The CDR3 is made up of 14 amino acids. Germline V gene sequence: CDR1 SGHNT, CDR2 YYREEE (reference sequence). CDR3 sequence: CASSSGTHNNEQFF. CDR3 DNA: TGTGCCAGCAGTTCCGGGACTCATAACAATGAGCAGTTCTTC.

The rearrangement joins TRBV12-3 or TRBV12-4 to TRBJ1-1; TRBD1 aligns across 7 bases. V gave up 3 bases and J gave up 4 bases; unmatched junction bases: 2. This CDR3 region has 13 residues. The CDR3 here is CASSFGQATEAFF. CDR3 in DNA: TGTGCCAGCAGTTTCGGACAGGCCACTGAAGCTTTCTTT.

The chain couples TRBV18 to TRBJ2-7; 11 positions match TRBD2. CDR3 size: 16 residues. The trim removed 4 bases at V and 0 bases at J, leaving 5 bases unmatched. Germline CDR1 KGHSH, CDR2 LQKENI. The CDR3: CASSQPGLADSYEQYF. The CDR3 DNA follows: TGTGCCAGCTCACAACCGGGACTAGCGGACTCCTACGAGCAGTACTTC. The full variable domain, completed using reference TRBV18 and TRBJ2-7, is NAGVMQNPRHLVRRRGQEARLRCSPMKGHSHVYWYRQLPEEGLKFMVYLQKENIIDESGMPKERFSAEFPKEGPSILRIQQVVRGDSAAYFCASSQPGLADSYEQYFGPGTRLTVT.

On this clone itself: This may stem from a read error, because a much larger clone lies one nucleotide away. The chain carries TRBV11-1 and TRBJ1-1; D call uncertain. The germline V gene encodes CDR1 SGHAT and CDR2 FQDESV (reference sequence). V was cut by 3 bases and J by 1 base, with 3 bases left in between. The CDR3 extends over 12 amino acids. The CDR3 DNA follows: TGTGCCAGCAGCTTCGGGAACACTGAAGCTTTCTTT. Protein: CASSFGNTEAFF.

As concerns this clone: Other DNA sequences in the same sample also yield this CDR3. The chain links TRBV27 to TRBJ1-4; D unclear. Germline V gives CDR1 MNHEY, CDR2 SMNVEV (reference sequence). Trimming left V 3 bases short and J 8 bases short, with 7 bases between. The CDR3 length is 12 residues. The CDR3 region is CASSFRGEKLFF. The CDR3 nucleotides are TGTGCCAGCAGTTTCCGAGGGGAAAAACTGTTTTTT.

V and J are TRBV4-3 and TRBJ2-1, with TRBD2 as a possible D gene (5 bases). CDR1 LGHNA and CDR2 YSLEER come from the germline V gene. The length of the CDR3 is 15 residues. Trimming pared 1 base from V and 1 base from J, leaving 8 bases between. CDR3: CASSQGRDSYNEQFF. The DNA of the CDR3 is TGCGCCAGCAGCCAAGGTCGGGATTCCTACAATGAGCAGTTCTTC.

The chain joins TRBV5-8 to TRBJ2-1, with 9 bases matching TRBD1. Trimming at V came to 7 bases and at J to 7 bases, leaving 12 bases not matched to a gene. This CDR3 is 15 amino acids long. Germline values: CDR1 SGHTS, CDR2 YDEGEE. The CDR3 here is CASPSRGGQGNEQFF. CDR3 DNA sequence: TGTGCCAGCCCCTCGAGGGGAGGACAGGGGAATGAGCAGTTCTTC.

The V gene is TRBV5-1, the J gene TRBJ1-1, with D possibly TRBD1 on 6 matching bases. Germline CDR1 and CDR2: SGHRS and YFSETQ. The V end lost 5 bases, the J end lost 0 bases, and 11 bases lay between the germline ends. The CDR3 consists of 14 residues. CDR3 protein: CASRTTGMNTEAFF. In DNA, the CDR3 is TGCGCCAGCAGAACCACAGGGATGAACACTGAAGCTTTCTTT. Supplemented by reference TRBV5-1 and TRBJ1-1, the full variable domain reads KAGVTQTPRYLIKTRGQQVTLSCSPISGHRSVSWYQQTPGQGLQFLFEYFSETQRNKGNFPGRFSGRQFSNSRSEMNVSTLELGDSALYLCASRTTGMNTEAFFGQGTRLTVV.

This clone was picked up a small number of times. The chain employs TRBV28 and TRBJ1-2; D is unclear. Germline values: CDR1 MDHEN, CDR2 SYDVKM. CDR3 length: 12 residues. Between the trimmed V and J ends, which lost 10 bases and 7 bases, there was a span of 16 bases. CDR3 coding DNA: TGTGCCACCCTACCGCTCCAAAGTGGCTACACCTTC. Encoded protein: CATLPLQSGYTF.

V gene TRBV19 combines with J gene TRBJ2-5; TRBD2 matches 7 bases. CDR3 length equals 16 residues. Losses at the gene ends were 5 bases for V and 2 bases for J; bases not matched to a gene: 11. From germline, CDR1 is LNHDA and CDR2 SQIVND (reference sequence). CDR3 in DNA: TGTGCCAGTAGTCCGGGAGGCCAGGGAGCTCAAGAGACCCAGTACTTC. The encoded protein is CASSPGGQGAQETQYF.

Here the CDR3 reads CASSYIAGVYNEQFF. CDR3 DNA: TGTGCCAGCAGCTATATAGCGGGAGTCTACAATGAGCAGTTCTTC. The chain employs TRBV9 and TRBJ2-1; 9 bases align to TRBD2. There are 15 residues in the CDR3. In germline, CDR1 is SGDLS, CDR2 YYNGEE. Trimming removed 4 bases from V and 3 bases from J; junction bases left unmatched: 5.

The rearrangement joins TRBV5-1 to TRBJ1-4; D possibly corresponds to TRBD1 (6 bases). This CDR3 comprises 14 residues. V lost 2 bases and J lost 5, with 10 bases in between. Germline assignment: CDR1 SGHRS and CDR2 YFSETQ. CDR3 coding DNA: TGCGCCAGCAGCTTAGGGGGGGCGAATGAAAAACTGTTTTTT. It yields the protein CASSLGGANEKLFF.

There are a few counts of this clone. The rearrangement joins TRBV4-2 to TRBJ1-1, with a possible D match to TRBD1 (6 bases). The CDR3 loop spans 14 amino acids. Trimming stripped 5 bases from V and 2 bases from J, with 12 bases between. Germline lookup yields CDR1 LGHNA and CDR2 YNFKEQ. CDR3 region: CASSVGGGNTEAFF. The CDR3 bases are TGTGCCAGCAGCGTCGGGGGGGGCAACACTGAAGCTTTCTTT.

This clone has a single count. The chain combines TRBV24-1 with TRBJ2-3; the D gene is possibly TRBD1 (6 bases). Germline assignment: CDR1 KGHDR and CDR2 SFDVKD. Trimming removed 3 bases at V and 2 bases at J, with 11 bases between. The CDR3 is made up of 15 amino acids. DNA of the CDR3: TGTGCCACCAGTGATGCAGGACAGTTCACAGATACGCAGTATTTT. Translated, it gives CATSDAGQFTDTQYF.

J is TRBJ1-6 and V is TRBV6-5; D is unresolved. In germline, CDR1 is MNHEY, CDR2 SVGAGI. The CDR3 loop spans 16 amino acids. V lost 0 bases and J 1 base, leaving 7 bases between the germline ends. In nucleotides, the CDR3 is TGTGCCAGCAGTTACTCGATGAGATCCTATAATTCACCCCTCCACTTT. Translated: CASSYSMRSYNSPLHF.

This clone was observed a single time. This chain connects TRBV7-2 to TRBJ1-2; a possible D gene is TRBD1 (5 bases). V was cut by 5 bases and J by 4 bases, with 14 bases left in between. Per germline, CDR1 SGHTA and CDR2 FQGNSA. This CDR3 spans 14 amino acids. As DNA, the CDR3 is TGTGCCAGCAGCCCGGAGACAGCAGGCTATGGCTACACCTTC. Encoded protein: CASSPETAGYGYTF.

This clone was seen a single time. This chain connects TRBV7-9 to TRBJ1-1, with D tentatively TRBD1 (6 bases). The germline gives CDR1 SEHNR, CDR2 FQNEAQ (reference sequence). Between the trimmed V and J ends, which lost 0 bases and 1 base, there was a span of 9 bases. The CDR3 covers 15 residues. Here the CDR3 DNA reads TGTGCCAGCAGCTTAGCGGCAGGGGCGAACACTGAAGCTTTCTTT. This gives the protein CASSLAAGANTEAFF.

This chain joins TRBV3-1 (or the pseudogene TRBV3-2) and TRBJ2-5; 11 nucleotides line up with TRBD2. This CDR3 region has 15 residues. Germline assignment: CDR1 LGHDT and CDR2 YNNKEL (reference sequence). Trimming removed 4 bases from V and 5 bases from J; junction bases left unmatched: 6. The CDR3 DNA is TGTGCCAGCAGCCTTAGCGGGGGGGCCAGGGAGACCCAGTACTTC. Translated: CASSLSGGARETQYF.

The V gene is TRBV7-9, the J gene TRBJ1-1, with D perhaps matching TRBD1 (6 bases). V lost 5 bases to trimming and J lost 0 bases, with 13 bases between them. Germline V gene sequence: CDR1 SEHNR, CDR2 FQNEAQ (reference sequence). The CDR3 covers 15 residues. The CDR3 coding sequence is TGTGCCAGCAGCCCGACAGGAACTCTGAACACTGAAGCTTTCTTT. It is translated as CASSPTGTLNTEAFF.

The chain joins TRBV7-8 to TRBJ2-7; a weak D match, TRBD2 (6 bases). The CDR3 contains 14 residues. Trimming shortened V by 4 bases and J by 4 bases, and 14 bases separated the two germline ends. Germline-derived CDR1 and CDR2 are SGHVS and FQNEAQ. The CDR3 here is CASSSPGTEYEQYF. CDR3 DNA sequence: TGTGCCAGCAGCTCTCCCGGGACTGAATACGAGCAGTACTTC.